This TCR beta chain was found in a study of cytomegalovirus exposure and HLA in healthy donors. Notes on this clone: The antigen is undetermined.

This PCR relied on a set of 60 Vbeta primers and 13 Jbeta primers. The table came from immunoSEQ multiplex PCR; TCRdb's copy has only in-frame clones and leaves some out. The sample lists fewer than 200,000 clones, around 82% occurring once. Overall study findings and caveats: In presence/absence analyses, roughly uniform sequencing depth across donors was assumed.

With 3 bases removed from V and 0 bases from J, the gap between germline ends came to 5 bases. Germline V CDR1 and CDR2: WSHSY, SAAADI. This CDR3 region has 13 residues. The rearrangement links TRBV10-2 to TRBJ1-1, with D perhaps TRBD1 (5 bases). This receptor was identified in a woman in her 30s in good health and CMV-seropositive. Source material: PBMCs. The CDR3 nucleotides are TGCGCCAGCAGTGAACAGGTGAACACTGAAGCTTTCTTT. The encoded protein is CASSEQVNTEAFF.